Listed below are T cell receptor beta chains from one sample, sequenced in a study of CD8+ T cells in alopecia areata. Here immunoSEQ multiplex PCR was the method, and the copy in TCRdb shows in-frame clones only, minus some. The table has some 100,000 clones, 44% seen once. Here the sequenced sample was CD8+ T cells sorted from blood, taken at week 24, from a patient treated with tofacitinib. Every receptor here comes from a human donor with alopecia areata. Each CDR3 is given with its conserved first and last residue. A D gene is named only where the DNA matches it firmly. Clone size is not always given. Where it is, it says once, few, many or a class for expanded clones.

D gene | J gene | V gene | clone size | CDR3 protein | CDR3 DNA
. | TRBJ2-4 | TRBV27 | . | CASSLWAREDGIQYF | TGTGCCAGCAGTTTATGGGCCAGGGAGGACGGCATTCAGTACTTC
. | TRBJ2-1 | TRBV30 | . | CAWSVGLAHNEQFF | TGTGCCTGGAGTGTAGGGTTGGCTCACAATGAGCAGTTCTTC
TRBD1 | TRBJ2-5 | TRBV5-1 | . | CASRTGQGAGGKTQYF | TGCGCCAGCCGAACTGGACAGGGGGCAGGGGGAAAGACCCAGTACTTC
. | TRBJ1-5 | TRBV27 | . | CASSFRGGPSQPQHF | TGTGCCAGCAGTTTCCGGGGGGGCCCCAGTCAGCCCCAGCATTTT
TRBD1 | TRBJ2-7 | TRBV29-1 | few | CSVVGTGTTYEQYF | TGCAGCGTGGTCGGGACAGGTACTACCTACGAGCAGTACTTC
TRBD2 | TRBJ2-1 | TRBV2 | . | CASSEALRLAGDNEQFF | TGTGCCAGCAGTGAAGCGCTTCGACTAGCGGGAGATAATGAGCAGTTCTTC
TRBD2 | TRBJ2-1 | TRBV19 | few | CASSMGGTSPREQFF | TGTGCCAGTAGTATGGGCGGGACTAGCCCCCGGGAGCAGTTCTTC
TRBD2 | TRBJ2-1 | TRBV4-1 | . | CASSQRLAGVNEQFF | TGCGCCAGCAGCCAACGTCTAGCGGGAGTCAATGAGCAGTTCTTC
. | TRBJ2-2 | TRBV27 | . | CASSPYLNTGELFF | TGTGCCAGCAGTCCCTACCTCAACACCGGGGAGCTGTTTTTT
. | TRBJ2-2 | TRBV11-1 | . | CASSFTGGELFF | TGTGCCAGCAGTTTTACAGGCGGGGAGCTGTTTTTT
. | TRBJ2-4 | TRBV27 | . | CASSLYPDSRNIQYF | TGTGCCAGCAGTTTATACCCGGACAGTAGGAACATTCAGTACTTC
. | TRBJ2-3 | TRBV4-3 | . | CASSQGDSQAMDTQYF | TGCGCCAGCAGCCAAGGTGACAGCCAAGCAATGGATACGCAGTATTTT
TRBD1 | TRBJ2-7 | TRBV10-3 | few | CAISRDRTYEQYF | TGTGCCATCAGCCGGGACAGGACCTACGAGCAGTACTTC
. | TRBJ1-2 | TRBV27 | few | CASSFNVGGDCAF | TGTGCCAGCAGTTTTAACGTCGGGGGAGACTGCGCCTTC
. | TRBJ2-5 | TRBV28 | few | CASSSPQETQYF | TGTGCCAGCAGTTCCCCACAAGAGACCCAGTACTTC
TRBD2 | TRBJ2-2 | TRBV27 | . | CASSLAGDTGELFF | TGTGCCAGCAGTTTAGCGGGAGATACCGGGGAGCTGTTTTTT
. | TRBJ2-7 | TRBV11-2 | . | CASSLEISYEQYF | TGTGCCAGCAGCTTAGAGATCAGCTACGAGCAGTACTTC
TRBD2 | TRBJ2-7 | TRBV7-2 | few | CASSLGGGRGSGYEQYF | TGTGCCAGCAGCTTAGGAGGCGGGAGAGGCAGTGGATACGAGCAGTACTTC
. | TRBJ1-1 | TRBV7-9 | . | CASSSPHLEATEAFF | TGTGCCAGCAGCTCACCACACCTCGAAGCCACTGAAGCTTTCTTT
. | TRBJ2-7 | TRBV29-1 | . | CSAEGVYEQYF | TGCAGCGCCGAGGGGGTTTACGAGCAGTACTTC
. | TRBJ2-7 | TRBV6-1 | . | CASSVGQSYEQYF | TGTGCCAGCAGTGTCGGACAGTCCTACGAGCAGTACTTC
. | TRBJ2-1 | TRBV6-1 | few | CASSLTSYNEQFF | TGTGCCAGTAGTTTGACCTCCTACAATGAGCAGTTCTTC
. | TRBJ2-7 | TRBV4-3 | . | CASSQEGHGTSYEQYF | TGCGCCAGCAGCCAAGAAGGTCACGGGACATCCTACGAGCAGTACTTC
. | TRBJ1-5 | TRBV4-1 | . | CASSQVKGSEEPQHF | TGCGCCAGCAGCCAAGTAAAAGGGTCAGAGGAGCCCCAGCATTTT
TRBD2 | TRBJ2-5 | TRBV28 | . | CASVEGREMVQETQYF | TGTGCCAGCGTCGAGGGGCGGGAGATGGTCCAAGAGACCCAGTACTTC
. | TRBJ2-5 | TRBV6-5 | . | CASRWGAGETQYF | TGTGCCTCCCGGTGGGGGGCCGGGGAGACCCAGTACTTC
. | TRBJ1-1 | TRBV18 | few | CASSPPQLNTEAFF | TGTGCCAGCTCACCACCGCAGCTCAACACTGAAGCTTTCTTT
. | TRBJ2-3 | TRBV5-8 | few | CASSLSTDTQYF | TGTGCCAGCAGCTTAAGCACAGATACGCAGTATTTT
TRBD2 | TRBJ2-1 | TRBV29-1 | few | CGGGTYNEQFF | TGCGGGGGGGGAACCTACAATGAGCAGTTCTTC
TRBD2 | TRBJ2-3 | TRBV4-1 | few | CASSPLAGGIGADTQYF | TGCGCCAGCAGCCCTCTAGCGGGAGGGATCGGCGCAGATACGCAGTATTTT
. | TRBJ1-5 | TRBV6-1 | . | CASSEVEGPKPQHF | TGTGCCAGCAGTGAAGTTGAGGGGCCCAAGCCCCAGCATTTT
. | TRBJ2-7 | TRBV14 | . | CASSQVASLTYEQYF | TGTGCCAGCAGCCAAGTGGCGTCCCTCACCTACGAGCAGTACTTC
. | TRBJ2-2 | TRBV27 | few | CASSLGGGWVTGELFF | TGTGCCAGCAGTTTAGGTGGTGGATGGGTAACCGGGGAGCTGTTTTTT